Below are 8 T cell receptor beta chains sequenced from a single sample in a study of beta chain features in type 1 diabetes. Every isolated RNA sample was fully reverse transcribed, so sequencing captured expressed TCRB transcripts. Libraries were prepared by immunoSEQ multiplex PCR; TCRdb keeps only in-frame clonotypes and omits some of them. The data contain 430,000 or so clones, about an eighth of them seen just once; the ten biggest clones take up 0.04% to 0.05%. Sequencing was carried out using naive CD4+ T cells from blood. The origin of the receptors is a woman under 30 in good health.

This clone came up many times. This chain connects TRBV29-1 to TRBJ1-6; a possible D gene is TRBD1 (6 bases). Germline V gene data show CDR1 as SQVTM and CDR2 as ANQGSEA. The CDR3 extends over 14 amino acids. The V end lost 0 bases, the J end lost 8 bases, and 11 bases lay between the germline ends. The CDR3 sequence: CSVEERGADSPLHF. The CDR3 bases are TGCAGCGTTGAAGAGCGGGGGGCTGATTCACCCCTCCACTTT.

This chain links TRBV5-4 with TRBJ2-3; no firm D call. The CDR3 runs to 15 residues. V was trimmed by 2 bases and J by 2 bases, leaving 12 bases between them. The germline V gene has CDR1 SGHNT and CDR2 YYREEE (reference sequence). CDR3 in DNA: TGTGCCAGCAGCTTTCCTGGAACTGCCACAGATACGCAGTATTTT. This codes for CASSFPGTATDTQYF.

This clone was seen more than once but under ten times. This sequence joins TRBV4-2 and TRBJ2-7; D is unresolved. Germline loops: CDR1 LGHNA, CDR2 YNFKEQ. Trimming cost V 0 bases and J 4 bases, with 4 bases left between them. The CDR3 totals 12 residues. CDR3 sequence: CASSQDRYEQYF. DNA for the CDR3: TGTGCCAGCAGCCAAGACCGGTACGAGCAGTACTTC.

This clone was found a few times. The rearrangement links TRBV29-1 to TRBJ2-2; the D gene is possibly TRBD1 (6 bases). Trimming shortened V by 7 bases and J by 0 bases, and 9 bases separated the two germline ends. This CDR3 is 13 amino acids long. Germline values: CDR1 SQVTM, CDR2 ANQGSEA. The DNA of the CDR3 is TGCAGCGGTGACAGGTCGAACACCGGGGAGCTGTTTTTT. Its translation is CSGDRSNTGELFF.

This clone was recorded a few times. The V and J genes are TRBV25-1 and TRBJ2-7; 7 bases match TRBD2. The V segment lost 3 bases and the J segment 1 base; nucleotides outside the gene matches: 6. This CDR3 spans 15 amino acids. In germline, CDR1 is MGHDK, CDR2 SYGVNS. The CDR3 sequence: CASSEASGRSYEQYF. In DNA form, the CDR3 reads TGTGCCAGCAGTGAGGCTAGCGGTAGATCCTACGAGCAGTACTTC.

In this sample, this clone turned up a few times. The J gene is TRBJ2-3, the V gene TRBV9; D is undetermined. Germline V gene lookup returns CDR1 SGDLS and CDR2 YYNGEE. This CDR3 has 12 amino acids. The germline V and J ends were trimmed by 3 bases and 2 bases, with 4 bases remaining between them. DNA for the CDR3: TGTGCCAGCAGCGGCCTCACAGATACGCAGTATTTT. It is translated as CASSGLTDTQYF.

The V call is TRBV5-1, the J call TRBJ2-3, with TRBD2 as a possible D gene (6 bases). Germline CDR1 is SGHRS and CDR2 is YFSETQ. This CDR3 region has 13 residues. Deletions cut 5 bases from V and 6 bases from J, with 13 bases between. The CDR3 here is CASSKPAGDTQYF. The CDR3 nucleotides read TGCGCCAGCAGTAAGCCAGCGGGTGATACGCAGTATTTT.

The rearrangement joins TRBV7-2 to TRBJ2-7; D is perhaps TRBD1 (5 bases). With 5 bases removed from V and 7 bases from J, the gap between germline ends came to 12 bases. There are 12 residues in the CDR3. Germline CDR1 and CDR2: SGHTA and FQGNSA. In DNA form, the CDR3 reads TGTGCCAGCAGCCGGAGCCCAGGGGAGCAGTACTTC. Translating it yields CASSRSPGEQYF.